This T cell receptor beta chain derives from a study of CD4+ T cells in melanoma. The CDR3 covers 15 residues. In germline, CDR1 is SGHTA, CDR2 FQGNSA. The V gene lost 6 bases and the J gene lost 8 bases, with 19 bases spanning the gap. TCRdb's copy holds only in-frame clones and misses some; the assay was immunoSEQ multiplex PCR. The table has approximately 15,000 clones, 62% seen once. A note on this clone: Its specificity is not known.

Findings and limits, study-wide: A reported correlation linked neoantigen-specific CD4+ T cells to CD8+, macrophage and B cell function. Reportedly, melanoma neoantigen-specific CD4+ T cells showed varied differentiation states.

Sequenced input: cells from a culture (not recorded whether cultured in vitro). The chain uses TRBV7-2 and TRBJ1-4; D possibly corresponds to TRBD1 (6 bases). The receptor comes from a human donor with melanoma. The CDR3 protein is CASSEGGRPGEKLFF. The CDR3 nucleotides read TGTGCCAGCAGTGAAGGGGGTCGCCCGGGGGAAAAACTGTTTTTT.